Listed below are T cell receptor beta chains from one sample, sequenced in a study of regulatory T cells in long-lasting Graves disease. TCRdb itself ran the multiplex PCR reads through MiXCR, one entry per CDR3 protein. This table holds about 470,000 distinct CDR3 sequences, 20% found once. The specimen was peripheral blood mononuclear cells (PBMCs), collected when the disease was refractory, from a patient treated with antithyroid drugs. Receptors originate from a female donor with Graves disease. Both conserved end residues are part of each CDR3. The D gene is left open where the match is weak. Some rows mark clone size as missing; the rest say once, few, many or name a class of expanded clone.

v_call: TRBV27
clone_size: -
d_call: -
j_call: TRBJ2-3
cdr3_nt: TGTGCCAGCAATTTGGGAAGGTCAGATACGCAGTATTTT
cdr3_aa: CASNLGRSDTQYF

v_call: TRBV7-3
clone_size: many
d_call: -
j_call: TRBJ1-1
cdr3_nt: TGTGCCAGCAGCTTAACGGGAAAGAACACTGAAGCTTTCTTT
cdr3_aa: CASSLTGKNTEAFF

v_call: TRBV28
clone_size: few
d_call: TRBD2
j_call: TRBJ2-1
cdr3_nt: TGTGCCAGCAGTTTATACCCAAGACTAGCGGGGAAGGGGGCTCAGAGCAAGGGTGAGCAGTTCTTC
cdr3_aa: CASSLYPRLAGKGAQSKGEQFF

v_call: TRBV28
clone_size: few
d_call: TRBD1
j_call: TRBJ2-2
cdr3_nt: TGTGCCAGCAGGTATCAGGGGGCCTCGGCCGGGGAGCTGTTTTTT
cdr3_aa: CASRYQGASAGELFF

v_call: TRBV20-1
clone_size: many
d_call: -
j_call: TRBJ2-4
cdr3_nt: TGCAGTGCTAGAGACGGAGGCGTCGGAACCTGGCGGACCACGAACATTCAGTACTTC
cdr3_aa: CSARDGGVGTWRTTNIQYF

v_call: TRBV6-1
clone_size: -
d_call: TRBD2
j_call: TRBJ2-7
cdr3_nt: TGTGCCAGCAGGCCAGGCCGGACTAGGGAGCAGTACTTC
cdr3_aa: CASRPGRTREQYF

v_call: TRBV15
clone_size: -
d_call: -
j_call: TRBJ1-1
cdr3_nt: TGTGCCACCAGCAGAGGTAGGGCAACCACTGAAGCTTTCTTT
cdr3_aa: CATSRGRATTEAFF

v_call: TRBV7-2
clone_size: many
d_call: -
j_call: TRBJ2-2
cdr3_nt: TGTGCCAGCAGCTTACTTTATGGGTCCGGGGAGCTGTTTTTT
cdr3_aa: CASSLLYGSGELFF

v_call: TRBV2
clone_size: many
d_call: -
j_call: TRBJ1-1
cdr3_nt: TGTGCCAGCAGTGAAGAACTGACCACTGAAGCTTTCTTT
cdr3_aa: CASSEELTTEAFF

v_call: TRBV5-1
clone_size: -
d_call: -
j_call: TRBJ2-7
cdr3_nt: TGCGCCAGCAGCGGGCTTTCGGGAAACTACGAGCAGTACTTC
cdr3_aa: CASSGLSGNYEQYF

v_call: TRBV29-1
clone_size: once
d_call: -
j_call: TRBJ1-2
cdr3_nt: TGCAGCGTTGAAGATCTTATTCCAGGGAACTATGGCTACACCTTC
cdr3_aa: CSVEDLIPGNYGYTF

v_call: TRBV30
clone_size: many
d_call: -
j_call: TRBJ2-2
cdr3_nt: TGTGCCTGGGGAGCGGTAACCGGGGAGCTGTTTTTT
cdr3_aa: CAWGAVTGELFF

v_call: TRBV14
clone_size: -
d_call: -
j_call: TRBJ2-1
cdr3_nt: TGTGCCAGCAGCCTTCCTCACGGGGTCAATGAGCAGTTCTTC
cdr3_aa: CASSLPHGVNEQFF

v_call: TRBV5-1
clone_size: -
d_call: TRBD1
j_call: TRBJ2-2
cdr3_nt: TGCGCCAGCAGCCCGGACAGGGTCCCCACCGGGGAGCTGTTTTTT
cdr3_aa: CASSPDRVPTGELFF

v_call: TRBV6-1
clone_size: few
d_call: TRBD1
j_call: TRBJ2-3
cdr3_nt: TGTGCCTGCGCGGACAGGGTTGTCACAGATACGCAGTATTTT
cdr3_aa: CACADRVVTDTQYF

v_call: TRBV5-1
clone_size: few
d_call: -
j_call: TRBJ1-1
cdr3_nt: TGCGCCAGCAGCGAACAGGGAGGGGGCACTGAAGCTTTCTTT
cdr3_aa: CASSEQGGGTEAFF

v_call: TRBV11-3
clone_size: many
d_call: TRBD2
j_call: TRBJ2-2
cdr3_nt: TGTGCCAGCAGCCACTCGGGGGGGGGGCCGAGGACCGGGGAGCTGTTTTTT
cdr3_aa: CASSHSGGGPRTGELFF

v_call: TRBV9
clone_size: few
d_call: -
j_call: TRBJ2-7
cdr3_nt: TGTGCCAGCAGCGTAGGAGTCTCCTACGAGCAGTACTTC
cdr3_aa: CASSVGVSYEQYF

v_call: TRBV12-3/TRBV12-4
clone_size: few
d_call: -
j_call: TRBJ1-5
cdr3_nt: TGTGCCAGCAGCCCCCAATTCTCGGCTGGCAATCAGCCCCAGCATTTT
cdr3_aa: CASSPQFSAGNQPQHF

v_call: TRBV27
clone_size: few
d_call: -
j_call: TRBJ2-7
cdr3_nt: TGTGCCAGCAGTTTCAACCGCAACTCCTACGAGCAGTACTTC
cdr3_aa: CASSFNRNSYEQYF

v_call: TRBV9
clone_size: few
d_call: -
j_call: TRBJ2-7
cdr3_nt: TGTGCCAGCAGCGTAGCAAGACACGCTACCAACTCCTACGAGCAGTACTTC
cdr3_aa: CASSVARHATNSYEQYF

v_call: TRBV19
clone_size: -
d_call: TRBD2
j_call: TRBJ2-5
cdr3_nt: TGTGCCAGTAGTAAGACTAGCGGTAAAGAGACCCAGTACTTC
cdr3_aa: CASSKTSGKETQYF

v_call: TRBV12-3/TRBV12-4
clone_size: -
d_call: -
j_call: TRBJ1-5
cdr3_nt: TGTGCCAGCAGTTTAGACGGGGGGGGCGCGGTCAATCAGCCCCAGCATTTT
cdr3_aa: CASSLDGGGAVNQPQHF

v_call: TRBV20-1
clone_size: few
d_call: -
j_call: TRBJ2-1
cdr3_nt: TGCAGTGCTAGCCCCTCGGCCGGGCGGGGTAACAATGAGCAGTTCTTC
cdr3_aa: CSASPSAGRGNNEQFF

v_call: TRBV7-9
clone_size: -
d_call: -
j_call: TRBJ1-6
cdr3_nt: TGTGCCAGCAGCCCAGCAGTGACAGGACTCAATTCACCCCTCCACTTT
cdr3_aa: CASSPAVTGLNSPLHF

v_call: TRBV10-3
clone_size: many
d_call: -
j_call: TRBJ2-5
cdr3_nt: TGTGCCATCAGATCGTCGGGCGGTCCCCAAGAGACCCAGTACTTC
cdr3_aa: CAIRSSGGPQETQYF

v_call: TRBV18
clone_size: -
d_call: -
j_call: TRBJ1-1
cdr3_nt: TGTGCCAGCTCGGGGACACTGAAAGCTTTCTTT
cdr3_aa: CASSGTLKAFF

v_call: TRBV6-2/TRBV6-3
clone_size: -
d_call: -
j_call: TRBJ1-1
cdr3_nt: TGTGCCAGCAGTTACCTGACGAACACTGAAGCTGTCTTT
cdr3_aa: CASSYLTNTEAVF

v_call: TRBV30
clone_size: -
d_call: TRBD2
j_call: TRBJ2-2
cdr3_nt: TGTGCCTGCCCCTGGACTAGCGGGATCGCCGGGGAGCTGTTTTTT
cdr3_aa: CACPWTSGIAGELFF

v_call: TRBV7-8
clone_size: -
d_call: -
j_call: TRBJ1-5
cdr3_nt: TGTGCCAGCAGCTTAGCTGGAGGGGTAGGGCAGCCCCAGCATTTT
cdr3_aa: CASSLAGGVGQPQHF

v_call: TRBV6-1
clone_size: many
d_call: TRBD1
j_call: TRBJ2-5
cdr3_nt: TGTGCCAGCAGTGAAGTTGGGACAGGGCCACCTAATCAAGAGACCCAGTACTTC
cdr3_aa: CASSEVGTGPPNQETQYF

v_call: TRBV5-1
clone_size: -
d_call: TRBD2
j_call: TRBJ2-5
cdr3_nt: TGCGCCAGCAGCAGGCTAGCGGGAGGAGTTTCCCAAGAGACCCAGTACTTC
cdr3_aa: CASSRLAGGVSQETQYF

v_call: TRBV6-5
clone_size: -
d_call: -
j_call: TRBJ1-3
cdr3_nt: TGTGCCAGCAGTTACGGAAGGACGAAGAGCTCTGGAAACACCATATATTTT
cdr3_aa: CASSYGRTKSSGNTIYF

v_call: TRBV10-3
clone_size: many
d_call: TRBD1
j_call: TRBJ2-2
cdr3_nt: TGTGCCATCAGCCCGGGACAGGGCCACACCGGGGAGCTGTTTTTT
cdr3_aa: CAISPGQGHTGELFF

v_call: TRBV11-2
clone_size: many
d_call: -
j_call: TRBJ2-7
cdr3_nt: TGTGCCAGCAGCTTAGACCGGGACACAAACTACGAGCAGTACTTC
cdr3_aa: CASSLDRDTNYEQYF

v_call: TRBV6-2/TRBV6-3
clone_size: -
d_call: -
j_call: TRBJ2-7
cdr3_nt: TGTGCCAGCAGTTACTCGAGAGGACAGAAGAGCTACGAGCAGTACTTC
cdr3_aa: CASSYSRGQKSYEQYF

v_call: TRBV12-3/TRBV12-4
clone_size: many
d_call: -
j_call: TRBJ2-1
cdr3_nt: TGTGCCAGCAGTTTAGGGGCCTCCCAGTACAATGAGCAGTTCTTC
cdr3_aa: CASSLGASQYNEQFF

v_call: TRBV6-1
clone_size: few
d_call: -
j_call: TRBJ1-2
cdr3_nt: TGTGCCAGCAGTGACCCAGGGTATGGCTACACCTTC
cdr3_aa: CASSDPGYGYTF

v_call: TRBV2
clone_size: many
d_call: -
j_call: TRBJ1-2
cdr3_nt: TGTGCCTCTCGGGGTTTCGGGGACCTTCCGGGCTACACCTTC
cdr3_aa: CASRGFGDLPGYTF

v_call: TRBV5-1
clone_size: medium-sized
d_call: -
j_call: TRBJ2-2
cdr3_nt: TGTGCCAGCAGTCCTCAGGGGGAGGTCACCGGGGAGCTGTTTTTT
cdr3_aa: CASSPQGEVTGELFF

v_call: TRBV6-1
clone_size: many
d_call: -
j_call: TRBJ2-7
cdr3_nt: TGTGCCAGCAGTAGGACAAAGAGCTCCTACGAGCAGTACTTC
cdr3_aa: CASSRTKSSYEQYF

v_call: TRBV7-6
clone_size: -
d_call: TRBD2
j_call: TRBJ2-5
cdr3_nt: TGTGCCAGCAGCTTAGGTGGACTAGCGAAAGAGACCCAGTACTTC
cdr3_aa: CASSLGGLAKETQYF

v_call: TRBV5-4
clone_size: few
d_call: -
j_call: TRBJ2-7
cdr3_nt: TGTGCCAGCAGGCTCGGGGCCCGCAGTTTGTACGAGCAGTACTTC
cdr3_aa: CASRLGARSLYEQYF

v_call: TRBV6-2/TRBV6-3
clone_size: many
d_call: -
j_call: TRBJ2-2
cdr3_nt: TGTGCCAGCAGTTACAAGCCGGGGTCCCTTCTTGGGGAGCTGTTTTTT
cdr3_aa: CASSYKPGSLLGELFF

v_call: TRBV11-2
clone_size: few
d_call: -
j_call: TRBJ1-3
cdr3_nt: TGTGCCAGCAGCTTAGATCCCGGCTACATGGGGAACACCATATATTTT
cdr3_aa: CASSLDPGYMGNTIYF

v_call: TRBV4-1
clone_size: few
d_call: TRBD1
j_call: TRBJ1-1
cdr3_nt: TGCGCCAGCAGCCCCCCTACGACCGGGACAGAGCGAAAGGTCCACACTGAAGCTTTCTTT
cdr3_aa: CASSPPTTGTERKVHTEAFF

v_call: TRBV24-1
clone_size: -
d_call: -
j_call: TRBJ2-7
cdr3_nt: TGTGCCACCAGTGATTTGACAGACGAGCAGTACTTC
cdr3_aa: CATSDLTDEQYF

v_call: TRBV27
clone_size: -
d_call: TRBD2
j_call: TRBJ2-5
cdr3_nt: TGTGCCAGCGCCCCACCCCGGACTAGCGGGAGAGAGACCCAGTACTTC
cdr3_aa: CASAPPRTSGRETQYF

v_call: TRBV28
clone_size: many
d_call: -
j_call: TRBJ2-7
cdr3_nt: TGTGCCAGCAGCAAGTTTATTCGGTACGAGCAGTACTTC
cdr3_aa: CASSKFIRYEQYF

v_call: TRBV7-2
clone_size: -
d_call: TRBD2
j_call: TRBJ2-1
cdr3_nt: TGTGCCAGCAGCTCCCAAGGGACTAGCGGGAGGGGAAATGAGCAGTTCTTC
cdr3_aa: CASSSQGTSGRGNEQFF

v_call: TRBV3-1
clone_size: many
d_call: -
j_call: TRBJ2-2
cdr3_nt: TGTGCCAGCAGCCAAGATTGGTCCGGGGAGCTGTTTTTT
cdr3_aa: CASSQDWSGELFF

v_call: TRBV27
clone_size: many
d_call: -
j_call: TRBJ1-1
cdr3_nt: TGTGCCAGCAGTTTCGTAGGGGCGAACACTGAAGCTTTCTTT
cdr3_aa: CASSFVGANTEAFF

v_call: TRBV6-5
clone_size: many
d_call: -
j_call: TRBJ1-1
cdr3_nt: TGTGCCAGCAGTTACCGGGTGAACACTGAAGCTTTCTTT
cdr3_aa: CASSYRVNTEAFF